The text below deals with one T cell receptor beta chain. Its cognate antigen has yet to be identified. Base-call qualities are not available, and no considerably larger clone is one nucleotide away. TCRbeta CDR3 regions were amplified from genomic DNA by means of the immunoSEQ Assay, a bias-controlled multiplex PCR. As for the original processing: Within the assay, amplification of reference gene primers was used to estimate how many nucleated cells each sample contained. Sequence reads were collapsed and filtered to measure the absolute abundance of every unique TCRbeta CDR3 rearrangement. For each sample, productive Simpson clonality was calculated as the square root of Simpson's diversity index over productive rearrangements. TCRdb took over this immuneACCESS table, retaining in-frame rearrangements with V and J assigned. Such tables are incomplete; in checked studies, under half of the missing clones stem from an unresolved V gene, and the remainder is unexplained. Clonal size and the V and J genes are those of that table, whereas D and trimming came from the DNA. The sample table holds approximately 300,000 clones, of which roughly 90% were seen once. Around 11% of the sample is taken by the ten largest.

One collaborating source in Seattle enrolled patients during active infection and followed them longitudinally through the course of disease. Each collaborating institution followed its own protocols to collect whole blood in K2EDTA tubes. For TCRbeta analysis, collaborator samples were shipped as frozen whole blood, as isolated PBMCs, or as DNA extracted from either sample type. V is cut back by 4 bases and J by 7 bases, with 10 bases in the junction unmatched. Looking up the germline V gene yields CDR1 SGDLS and CDR2 YYNGEE. Taken from cysteine to phenylalanine, the CDR3 has 14 residues. The kept DNA is CDR3 alone, 42 bases in frame from the first base. This sample was included in a study of blood T cell repertoires in COVID-19 (dated by TCRdb to 2018 to 2020). Some background on the complete study: The collaborator samples originated in the United States, Italy and Spain and spanned the acute and convalescent phases of COVID-19. Subjects who had been exposed to COVID-19, were actively infected with it, or had recovered from it provided the deeply sampled blood TCRbeta repertoires that made up the dataset. Where available, HLA class I and class II types were taken from metadata supplied by the sample provider and were not determined by assay-based typing. The prospective study material was composed of cDNA or gDNA derived from T cells, B-cell-depleted T cells, or PBMCs. A de-identified subject ID, COVID-19 status, age in years and sex were almost always included in the sample metadata. The samples were drawn from two sources: the first 160 participants of the ongoing ImmuneRACE study, and 1,000 to 1,500 subjects contributed by 6 global collaborators. A freely available public database, intended as a resource for researchers studying the immune response to SARS-CoV-2, is where the repertoires were released. On the study overall, not on this receptor specifically: The quantity of clinical and demographic metadata differed by source and by participant and was supplied without curation.

Sequencing used peripheral blood. The receptor comes from a woman aged 25 to 39 with COVID-19, enrolled during active disease. The chain links TRBV9 with TRBJ2-5, with 7 bases matching TRBD1. The CDR3 protein is CASSPRQGPGTQYF. The DNA sequence is given as TGTGCCAGCAGCCCTCGACAGGGACCAGGGACCCAGTACTTC.